These T cell receptor beta chains were read from a single sample in a study of blood T cell repertoires in COVID-19. Sequencing used immunoSEQ multiplex PCR; TCRdb keeps in-frame clones, though not all of them. The table includes 88,000 or so clones, around four fifths detected once. Sample: peripheral blood. These receptor sequences come from a human donor in a cohort sampled during active COVID-19. Both conserved end residues are part of each CDR3. D genes are given only for firm matches. Size is stated for part of the rows, as once, few or many counts, or as a class when the clone is expanded.

v_call: TRBV9; clone_size: .; j_call: TRBJ2-7; d_call: TRBD1; cdr3_nt: TGTGCCAGCAGCGGACCGGGACAGGGGGCCGAGCAGTACTTC; cdr3_aa: CASSGPGQGAEQYF
v_call: TRBV11-2; clone_size: .; j_call: TRBJ2-4; d_call: .; cdr3_nt: TGTGCCAGCAGCTTGGGCGGGGACATTCAGTACTTC; cdr3_aa: CASSLGGDIQYF
v_call: TRBV2; clone_size: .; j_call: TRBJ1-6; d_call: .; cdr3_nt: TGTGCCAGCAGTGAACAGACTATTAATTCACCCCTCCACTTT; cdr3_aa: CASSEQTINSPLHF
v_call: TRBV10-1; clone_size: .; j_call: TRBJ1-1; d_call: TRBD1; cdr3_nt: TGCGCCAGCAGCTGGGGACAGGGTTTCACTGAAGCTTTCTTT; cdr3_aa: CASSWGQGFTEAFF
v_call: TRBV11-3; clone_size: .; j_call: TRBJ2-2; d_call: .; cdr3_nt: TGTGCCAGCAGCCACGACAGAAACACCGGGGAGCTGTTTTTT; cdr3_aa: CASSHDRNTGELFF
v_call: TRBV24-1; clone_size: .; j_call: TRBJ2-5; d_call: TRBD2; cdr3_nt: TGTGCCACCAGTGATTGGGGAGCGGGGGGACAAGAGACCCAGTACTTC; cdr3_aa: CATSDWGAGGQETQYF
v_call: TRBV2; clone_size: few; j_call: TRBJ2-7; d_call: TRBD2; cdr3_nt: TGTGCCAGCAATCGGCCTGGCGGGGGGACGATCTACGAGCAGTACTTC; cdr3_aa: CASNRPGGGTIYEQYF
v_call: TRBV6-2/TRBV6-3; clone_size: .; j_call: TRBJ2-7; d_call: .; cdr3_nt: TGTGCCAGCAGTCGCCGGGTCCTCTCCTACGAGCAGTACTTC; cdr3_aa: CASSRRVLSYEQYF
v_call: TRBV2; clone_size: .; j_call: TRBJ1-2; d_call: .; cdr3_nt: TGTGCCAGCATGCCACAGGGCCTCGGGGGGGGCTACACCTTC; cdr3_aa: CASMPQGLGGGYTF
v_call: TRBV6-2/TRBV6-3; clone_size: .; j_call: TRBJ2-5; d_call: TRBD1; cdr3_nt: TGTGCCAGCAGTTACAGACATGGGACAGTAAAAGAGACCCAGTACTTC; cdr3_aa: CASSYRHGTVKETQYF
v_call: TRBV7-9; clone_size: .; j_call: TRBJ2-7; d_call: TRBD1; cdr3_nt: TGTGCCAGCAGCCTCCCGGGACAGGGGGCCGAGCAGTACTTC; cdr3_aa: CASSLPGQGAEQYF
v_call: TRBV11-3; clone_size: .; j_call: TRBJ2-5; d_call: TRBD1; cdr3_nt: TGTGCCAGCATCAAGACAGGGGGTGAGACCCAGTACTTC; cdr3_aa: CASIKTGGETQYF
v_call: TRBV5-1; clone_size: .; j_call: TRBJ2-7; d_call: TRBD1; cdr3_nt: TGCGCCAGCAGCCCGACAGGGGGCTTAAAGGACGAGCAGTACTTC; cdr3_aa: CASSPTGGLKDEQYF